One and the same sample provided the 19 T cell receptor beta chains below, sequenced in a study of cytomegalovirus exposure and HLA in healthy donors. A multiplex PCR was run with 60 Vbeta primers and 13 Jbeta primers. Sequencing used immunoSEQ multiplex PCR; TCRdb keeps in-frame clones, though not all of them. The sample lists 150,000 to 200,000 clones, roughly 80% seen once, with around 4.7% in the top ten. Sequenced material: PBMCs. These receptors were obtained from a male donor in good health and CMV-seronegative.

This clone occurred a few times. This sequence joins TRBV7-3 and TRBJ1-1; TRBD1 matches 7 bases. Germline V CDR1 and CDR2: SGHTA, FQGTGA. V gave up 5 bases and J gave up 8 bases; unmatched junction bases: 11. This CDR3 is 14 amino acids long. CDR3 nucleotide sequence: TGTGCCAGCAGCGAGTCCCGGGACAGTTTCGAAGCTTTCTTT. Amino acid sequence: CASSESRDSFEAFF.

This clone was seen a few times. Other DNA sequences from this sample encode an identical CDR3 as well. V and J are TRBV7-3 and TRBJ2-5, with a weak D call TRBD2 (6 bases). The CDR3 contains 15 residues. The V gene's germline CDR1 is SGHTA and CDR2 FQGTGA. The V end lost 1 base, the J end lost 4 bases, and 13 bases lay between the germline ends. The CDR3 nucleotides read TGTGCCAGCAGCTTAAACCTAGCGAGGGGAGAGACCCAGTACTTC. This codes for CASSLNLARGETQYF.

This rearrangement joins TRBV19 to TRBJ1-2, with D possibly TRBD1 on 5 matching bases. The V end lost 10 bases, the J end lost 5 bases, and 17 bases lay between the germline ends. From germline, CDR1 is LNHDA and CDR2 SQIVND (reference sequence). The length of the CDR3 is 13 residues. The CDR3: CATRGGIGYGYTF. As DNA, the CDR3 is TGTGCCACCCGGGGGGGGATTGGTTATGGCTACACCTTC.

CDR3 amino acids: CAWSAGRMFF. CDR3 DNA: TGTGCCTGGAGTGCAGGGAGGATGTTTTTT. The V and J genes are TRBV30 and TRBJ1-4; D might be TRBD1 (5 bases). Germline V lookup: CDR1 GTSNPN, CDR2 SVGIG (reference sequence). This CDR3 contains 10 residues. Trimming removed 1 base at V and 15 bases at J, with 9 bases between.

The sample holds one count of this clone. This rearrangement joins TRBV9 to TRBJ1-1; 8 nucleotides line up with TRBD1. With V trimmed by 4 bases and J by 5 bases, 7 bases remained unmatched. This CDR3 is built from 14 residues. The germline gives CDR1 SGDLS, CDR2 YYNGEE. The CDR3 reads CASSTQGAWTEAFF. DNA of the CDR3: TGTGCCAGCAGCACCCAGGGGGCGTGGACTGAAGCTTTCTTT. The entire variable domain, with the rest obtained from reference TRBV9 and TRBJ1-1, is as follows: DSGVTQTPKHLITATGQRVTLRCSPRSGDLSVYWYQQSLDQGLQFLIQYYNGEERAKGNILERFSAQQFPDLHSELNLSSLELGDSALYFCASSTQGAWTEAFFGQGTRLTVV.

In this sample, this clone turned up once. Other nucleotide sequences in the sample specify the same CDR3. This chain joins TRBV19 and TRBJ2-7, with a possible D match to TRBD1 (5 bases). The CDR3 consists of 12 residues. In germline, CDR1 is LNHDA, CDR2 SQIVND (reference sequence). V was pared by 3 bases and J by 3 bases, with 6 bases between. As DNA, the CDR3 is TGTGCCAGTAGTATCCAGGGCTACGAGCAGTACTTC. It specifies CASSIQGYEQYF.

For the CDR3, the DNA is TGTGCCAGCAGTTCTTTCCAGGAGGGCAAAAACATTCAGTACTTC. Translated: CASSSFQEGKNIQYF. The gene calls are TRBV27 and TRBJ2-4, with D perhaps matching TRBD2 (6 bases). Germline CDR1 reads MNHEY; CDR2 reads SMNVEV (reference sequence). V gave up 4 bases and J gave up 3 bases, with 13 bases separating them. The CDR3 length is 15 residues.

V is TRBV27 and J is TRBJ1-5; 7 bases map to TRBD1. Trimming cost V 6 bases and J 1 base; bases outside gene matches: 12. CDR3 length: 17 amino acids. In germline, CDR1 is MNHEY, CDR2 SMNVEV (reference sequence). Written as DNA, the CDR3 is TGTGCCAGCAGCCGGGACAGAGCTTCGTCGAGCAATCAGCCCCAGCATTTT. As protein: CASSRDRASSSNQPQHF.

The chain recombines TRBV7-9 with TRBJ2-5; a possible D gene is TRBD1 (5 bases). Germline V gene data show CDR1 as SEHNR and CDR2 as FQNEAQ (reference sequence). Trimming removed 2 bases at V and 5 bases at J, with 9 bases between. The CDR3 is 13 residues long. In nucleotides, the CDR3 is TGTGCCAGCAGCTTACAGGGTCACGAGACCCAGTACTTC. This codes for CASSLQGHETQYF.

This chain links TRBV2 with TRBJ2-7; D might be TRBD2 (5 bases). The length of the CDR3 is 12 residues. V was cut by 6 bases and J by 6 bases, with 12 bases left in between. Germline V gene data show CDR1 as SNHLY and CDR2 as FYNNEI. In DNA form, the CDR3 reads TGTGCCAGCAGCTCCACCGAGGGCGAGCAGTACTTC. This translates into CASSSTEGEQYF.

The chain carries TRBV6-5 and TRBJ1-2; D perhaps matches TRBD1 (6 bases). The CDR3 contains 14 residues. V dropped 1 base and J dropped 4 bases, with 10 bases sitting between them. Germline assignment: CDR1 MNHEY and CDR2 SVGAGI. CDR3 sequence: CASSYWGPRYGYTF. The CDR3 DNA is TGTGCCAGCAGTTACTGGGGGCCCCGCTATGGCTACACCTTC.

This chain connects TRBV5-4 to TRBJ1-2; TRBD1 agrees at 8 bases. The CDR3 extends over 13 amino acids. Germline V gene lookup returns CDR1 SGHNT and CDR2 YYREEE (reference sequence). The V and J ends lost 3 bases and 6 bases, in that order; junction bases with no gene match: 4. The CDR3 DNA reads as TGTGCCAGCAGCTCCCCGGACAGGGATGGCTACACCTTC. This codes for CASSSPDRDGYTF.

The chain uses TRBV7-3 and TRBJ2-3; D is perhaps TRBD2 (5 bases). This CDR3 region has 12 residues. Germline V gives CDR1 SGHTA, CDR2 FQGTGA. V lost 5 bases to trimming and J lost 8 bases, with 11 bases between them. Written as DNA, the CDR3 is TGTGCCAGCAGCCTGAGCGGACGTACGCAGTATTTT. This codes for CASSLSGRTQYF.

V gene TRBV28 combines with J gene TRBJ2-5; 10 bases are a match to TRBD1. The J call may not be correct, given that the DNA end is closer to TRBJ2-7. The CDR3 runs to 15 residues. Germline lookup yields CDR1 MDHEN and CDR2 SYDVKM. The CDR3 reads CASSLDRGRTYEQYF. The CDR3 DNA sequence: TGTGCCAGCAGTTTAGACAGGGGGCGAACCTACGAGCAGTACTTC.

J is TRBJ2-5 and V is TRBV5-1; TRBD1 might be the D (5 bases). The germline V and J ends were trimmed by 4 bases and 0 bases, with 10 bases remaining between them. CDR1 is SGHRS, CDR2 YFSETQ, per germline. The CDR3 spans 14 residues. The DNA for the CDR3 is TGCGCCAGCAGCCAAGACAGCCACCAAGAGACCCAGTACTTC. Its protein product is CASSQDSHQETQYF.

The genes are TRBV21-1 and TRBJ1-1; TRBD1, the D gene given by the table, was not confirmed from the DNA. TRBV21-1 has pseudogene status. The CDR3 sequence is 14 residues long. In DNA form, the CDR3 reads TGTGCCAGCACGAACCGACGACAGGGCACTGAAGCTTTCTTT. Its protein is CASTNRRQGTEAFF.

This clone was counted between two and nine times. The CDR3 nucleotides read TGTGCCAGCAGCCTGCTGACACCTTCTGGGGCCAACGTCCTGACTTTC. It codes for CASSLLTPSGANVLTF. The chain employs TRBV5-6 and TRBJ2-6; D is ambiguous. V lost 4 bases, J lost 1 base, and 12 bases lay in between. The CDR3 covers 16 residues. CDR1 is SGHDT, CDR2 YYEEEE, per germline.

The rearrangement uses TRBV21-1 and TRBJ2-1; no DNA check was done on the table's D call, TRBD2. TRBV21-1 is a known pseudogene. This CDR3 is built from 16 residues. CDR3 region: CASSKACGRAHNEQFF. Written as DNA, the CDR3 is TGTGCCAGCAGCAAAGCCTGCGGGAGGGCCCACAATGAGCAGTTCTTC.

This sequence joins TRBV7-2 and TRBJ2-7; 9 positions match TRBD2. This CDR3 is 15 amino acids long. Looked up from germline, CDR1 is SGHTA and CDR2 is FQGNSA. V trimming: 5 bases; J trimming: 1 base; junction bases outside the gene matches: 6. The CDR3 DNA reads TGTGCCAGCAGCAAGGGACTAGCCCCTTCCTACGAGCAGTACTTC. This encodes CASSKGLAPSYEQYF.